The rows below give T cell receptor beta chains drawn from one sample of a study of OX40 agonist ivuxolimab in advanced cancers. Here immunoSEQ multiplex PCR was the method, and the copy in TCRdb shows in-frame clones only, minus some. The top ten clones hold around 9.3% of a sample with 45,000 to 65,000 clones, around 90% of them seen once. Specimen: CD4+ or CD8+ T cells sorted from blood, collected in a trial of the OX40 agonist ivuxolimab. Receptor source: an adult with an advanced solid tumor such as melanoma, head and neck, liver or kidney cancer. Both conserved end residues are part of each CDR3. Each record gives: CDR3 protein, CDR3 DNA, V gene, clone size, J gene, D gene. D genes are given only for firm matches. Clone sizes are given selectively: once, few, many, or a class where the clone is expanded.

CDR3aa: CAWTYGGGQETQYF; CDR3nt: TGTGCCTGGACTTATGGGGGGGGCCAAGAGACCCAGTACTTC; v_gene: TRBV30; abundance: .; j_gene: TRBJ2-5; d_gene: TRBD2
CDR3aa: CASSATSGYYEQYF; CDR3nt: TGTGCCAGCAGTGCGACTAGCGGTTATTACGAGCAGTACTTC; v_gene: TRBV6-1; abundance: .; j_gene: TRBJ2-7; d_gene: TRBD2
CDR3aa: CASSQDLGSTNYGYTF; CDR3nt: TGCGCCAGCAGCCAAGATCTAGGCTCCACTAACTATGGCTACACCTTC; v_gene: TRBV4-3; abundance: .; j_gene: TRBJ1-2; d_gene: .
CDR3aa: CATSKMSSVNEQFF; CDR3nt: TGTGCCACCAGTAAGATGAGCAGTGTAAATGAGCAGTTCTTC; v_gene: TRBV15; abundance: .; j_gene: TRBJ2-1; d_gene: .
CDR3aa: CASSLGGQSNQPQHF; CDR3nt: TGTGCCAGCAGCTTAGGGGGACAGTCCAATCAGCCCCAGCATTTT; v_gene: TRBV7-9; abundance: .; j_gene: TRBJ1-5; d_gene: TRBD1
CDR3aa: CASGLNYGYTF; CDR3nt: TGTGCCAGCGGCCTTAACTATGGCTACACCTTC; v_gene: TRBV27; abundance: once; j_gene: TRBJ1-2; d_gene: .
CDR3aa: CASSHRGPFTGELFF; CDR3nt: TGTGCCAGCAGCCACAGGGGTCCCTTCACCGGGGAGCTGTTTTTT; v_gene: TRBV7-9; abundance: .; j_gene: TRBJ2-2; d_gene: TRBD1
CDR3aa: CASSSSGSRSDTQYF; CDR3nt: TGCGCCAGCAGCTCTAGCGGGAGTAGGTCAGATACGCAGTATTTT; v_gene: TRBV4-1; abundance: .; j_gene: TRBJ2-3; d_gene: TRBD2
CDR3aa: CASSSHSEPDTQYF; CDR3nt: TGTGCCAGCAGCTCTCACAGTGAGCCAGATACGCAGTATTTT; v_gene: TRBV11-3; abundance: .; j_gene: TRBJ2-3; d_gene: .
CDR3aa: CAWSYGTGGWADTQYF; CDR3nt: TGTGCCTGGAGTTACGGGACAGGGGGCTGGGCAGATACGCAGTATTTT; v_gene: TRBV30; abundance: .; j_gene: TRBJ2-3; d_gene: TRBD1